This is a list of T cell receptor beta chains from one sample in a study of glioma-infiltrating T cells after dendritic cell vaccination. Sequencing was performed with immunoSEQ multiplex PCR; in TCRdb, only in-frame clones are kept and a portion is missing. The data show fewer than 100,000 clones, with about nine tenths seen just once and 15% to 18% held by the top ten. The sample consisted of blood, taken before dendritic cell vaccination. These receptors originate from a human donor with glioblastoma. Each CDR3 is given with its conserved first and last residue. Each record gives: D gene, J gene, CDR3 length, clone size, V gene, CDR3 DNA, CDR3 protein. The D gene is left open where the match is weak. Some rows mark clone size as missing; the rest say once, few, many or name a class of expanded clone.

d_call: TRBD1; j_call: TRBJ2-5; cdr3_length: 14; clone_size: NA; v_call: TRBV19; cdr3_nt: TGTGCCAGTAGTCGGACAGGGGAATGGGAGACCCAGTACTTC; cdr3_aa: CASSRTGEWETQYF
d_call: NA; j_call: TRBJ2-3; cdr3_length: 14; clone_size: NA; v_call: TRBV9; cdr3_nt: TGTGCCAGCAGCGTATTGTGGGACTCAGATACGCAGTATTTT; cdr3_aa: CASSVLWDSDTQYF
d_call: TRBD2; j_call: TRBJ2-7; cdr3_length: 15; clone_size: NA; v_call: TRBV9; cdr3_nt: TGTGCCAGCAGCGTAGGGGGAGGGGTCACCTACGAGCAGTACTTC; cdr3_aa: CASSVGGGVTYEQYF
d_call: NA; j_call: TRBJ2-3; cdr3_length: 19; clone_size: NA; v_call: TRBV5-1; cdr3_nt: TGCGCCAGCAGCTTGCGGGGCGGGGGCCACCAAATCCGCACAGATACGCAGTATTTT; cdr3_aa: CASSLRGGGHQIRTDTQYF
d_call: TRBD1; j_call: TRBJ2-5; cdr3_length: 16; clone_size: once; v_call: TRBV9; cdr3_nt: TGTGCCAGCAGCGAACAGGGGGCGTATGCTTCAGAGACCCAGTACTTC; cdr3_aa: CASSEQGAYASETQYF
d_call: TRBD2; j_call: TRBJ2-3; cdr3_length: 13; clone_size: few; v_call: TRBV7-3; cdr3_nt: TGTGCCAGCAGCTTGGGACTAGCAGATACGCAGTATTTT; cdr3_aa: CASSLGLADTQYF
d_call: TRBD2; j_call: TRBJ2-5; cdr3_length: 16; clone_size: NA; v_call: TRBV19; cdr3_nt: TGTGCCAGTAGTATGGGGGGACTAGCGGGCCAAGAGACCCAGTACTTC; cdr3_aa: CASSMGGLAGQETQYF
d_call: NA; j_call: TRBJ2-3; cdr3_length: 15; clone_size: NA; v_call: TRBV7-3; cdr3_nt: TGTGCCAGCAGCTACGGACTATCTAGCACAGATACGCAGTATTTT; cdr3_aa: CASSYGLSSTDTQYF
d_call: TRBD2; j_call: TRBJ2-1; cdr3_length: 17; clone_size: NA; v_call: TRBV27; cdr3_nt: TGTGCCAGCAGTTTGCTACCCCCGGGACTAGGGTACCCGGAGCAGTTCTTC; cdr3_aa: CASSLLPPGLGYPEQFF
d_call: NA; j_call: TRBJ1-2; cdr3_length: 13; clone_size: NA; v_call: TRBV18; cdr3_nt: TGTGCCAGCTCACCGGACAGTAACTATGGCTACACCTTC; cdr3_aa: CASSPDSNYGYTF
d_call: TRBD1; j_call: TRBJ2-7; cdr3_length: 15; clone_size: NA; v_call: TRBV7-3; cdr3_nt: TGTGCCAGCAGCTTATCAGGGGGTGGTTCCTACGAGCAGTACTTC; cdr3_aa: CASSLSGGGSYEQYF
d_call: NA; j_call: TRBJ2-2; cdr3_length: 16; clone_size: NA; v_call: TRBV27; cdr3_nt: TGTGCCAGCAGTTTCCGGGGGGCCGGGAACACCGGGGAGCTGTTTTTT; cdr3_aa: CASSFRGAGNTGELFF